These 24 T cell receptor beta chains were sequenced from one sample in a study of cytomegalovirus exposure and HLA in healthy donors. Primers: 60 Vbeta forward and 13 Jbeta reverse. Libraries were prepared by immunoSEQ multiplex PCR; TCRdb keeps only in-frame clonotypes and omits some of them. The sample has over 95,000 clones; approximately 76% are singletons. The sequencing sample was made of PBMCs. The source is a man aged 35-49 years in good health and CMV-seronegative.

This clone was seen a single time. V is TRBV6-5 and J is TRBJ2-7; 10 nucleotides agree with TRBD1. Germline trimming cut 8 bases from V and 6 bases from J; bases unmatched to any gene: 7. This CDR3 has 13 residues. Germline V lookup: CDR1 MNHEY, CDR2 SVGAGI. The CDR3 coding sequence is TGTGCCAGCGCGGGACAGGGGATTCGCGAGCAGTACTTC. It codes for CASAGQGIREQYF.

The chain joins TRBV5-1 to TRBJ1-4, with 10 bases matching TRBD1. Per germline, CDR1 SGHRS and CDR2 YFSETQ. This CDR3 has 14 amino acids. V trimming: 4 bases; J trimming: 7 bases; junction bases outside the gene matches: 4. CDR3 region: CASSTGTGAEKLFF. The CDR3 DNA sequence: TGCGCCAGCAGCACCGGGACAGGGGCTGAAAAACTGTTTTTT.

The V gene is TRBV6-1, the J gene TRBJ1-6; weak D call: TRBD1 (5 bases). CDR3 size: 19 residues. The ends were cut back, 4 bases at V and 7 bases at J, with 26 bases in the middle. CDR1 MNHNS and CDR2 SASEGT come from the germline V gene. The CDR3 region is CASSGGVRTWYGENSPLHF. CDR3 DNA sequence: TGTGCCAGCAGTGGGGGCGTCCGGACGTGGTATGGAGAGAATTCACCCCTCCACTTT.

Comments on this clone: At one end the junction does not follow the germline gene, possibly because of a read error. The CDR3 region is CSSSSPPGQGIDTEAFF. The CDR3 DNA reads as TGTTCCAGCAGCTCGCCTCCGGGACAGGGGATAGACACTGAAGCTTTCTTT. The V gene is TRBV7-9, the J gene TRBJ1-1; the match to TRBD1 covers 10 bases. CDR1 is SEHNR, CDR2 FQNEAQ, per germline (reference sequence). The CDR3 consists of 17 residues.

The chain carries TRBV5-5 and TRBJ2-3; 7 positions match TRBD2. The J segment lost 9 bases and the V segment lost 4 bases, leaving 11 bases of the junction unmatched. From germline, CDR1 is SGHKS and CDR2 YYEKEE (reference sequence). CDR3 size: 14 residues. CDR3 protein: CASSTDLTGGTQYF. The DNA of the CDR3 is TGTGCCAGCAGCACCGACCTGACCGGGGGGACGCAGTATTTT.

V gene TRBV25-1 combines with J gene TRBJ2-7; D possibly corresponds to TRBD2 (6 bases). Trimming cost V 10 bases and J 0 bases, with 13 bases left between them. Germline V CDR1 and CDR2: MGHDK, SYGVNS. This CDR3 is 13 amino acids long. Written as DNA, the CDR3 is TGTGCCACCGCGGGACCCCTCTCCTACGAGCAGTACTTC. This translates into CATAGPLSYEQYF.

The V call is TRBV7-2, the J call TRBJ2-3; 8 nucleotides line up with TRBD2. V lost 5 bases and J lost 4; bases outside the gene matches: 11. The V gene's germline CDR1 is SGHTA and CDR2 FQGNSA. The CDR3 has 16 residues. In DNA form, the CDR3 reads TGTGCCAGCAGCCCCCCGGGGACTAGAGGGGCAGATACGCAGTATTTT. It yields the protein CASSPPGTRGADTQYF.

V usage is TRBV5-4 and J usage is TRBJ2-1; 13 bases match TRBD2. Germline trimming cut 4 bases from V and 6 bases from J; bases unmatched to any gene: 7. From germline, CDR1 is SGHNT and CDR2 YYREEE (reference sequence). CDR3 size: 16 residues. The CDR3 reads CASSKRLAGGTNEQFF. The CDR3 bases are TGTGCCAGCAGCAAAAGACTAGCGGGAGGTACCAATGAGCAGTTCTTC. Together with reference TRBV5-4 and TRBJ2-1, the CDR3 gives the full variable domain: ETGVTQSPTHLIKTRGQQVTLRCSSQSGHNTVSWYQQALGQGPQFIFQYYREEENGRGNFPPRFSGLQFPNYSSELNVNALELDDSALYLCASSKRLAGGTNEQFFGPGTRLTVL.

Comments on this clone: A read error may produce the germline difference seen at one junction end. The chain uses TRBV7-9 and TRBJ1-5; unclear D gene. The length of the CDR3 is 13 residues. CDR1 and CDR2 (germline): SEHNR, FQNEAQ (reference sequence). CDR3 DNA: TGTTCCAGCAGCCCCACGGGAAACCAGCCCCAGCATTTT. Its translation is CSSSPTGNQPQHF.

The DNA for the CDR3 is TGCGCCAGCAGCTCGACCAGGGTAGATAATTCACCCCTCCACTTT. This codes for CASSSTRVDNSPLHF. The chain is built from TRBV5-1 and TRBJ1-6; weak D call: TRBD1 (5 bases). V dropped 3 bases and J dropped 5 bases, with 12 bases sitting between them. Germline CDR1 is SGHRS and CDR2 is YFSETQ. The CDR3 length is 15 residues.

The chain links TRBV15 to TRBJ1-3, with 7 bases identical to TRBD1. The CDR3 sequence is 15 residues long. V was pared by 0 bases and J by 2 bases, with 1 base of the junction left unmatched. CDR1 is LNHNV, CDR2 YYDKDF, per germline (reference sequence). DNA for the CDR3: TGTGCCACCAGCAGAGATGGGACAGCTGGAAACACCATATATTTT. Its translation is CATSRDGTAGNTIYF.

The chain uses TRBV30 and TRBJ2-7; tentatively, D is TRBD2 (6 bases). Germline V gene data show CDR1 as GTSNPN and CDR2 as SVGIG (reference sequence). The CDR3 is 12 amino acids. V was trimmed by 0 bases and J by 6 bases, leaving 9 bases between them. The CDR3 bases are TGTGCCTGGAGTGTACTGGGGGGCGAGCAGTACTTC. Its translation: CAWSVLGGEQYF. The full variable domain, with the rest looked up from reference TRBV30 and TRBJ2-7, is SQTIHQWPATLVQPVGSPLSLECTVEGTSNPNLYWYRQAAGRGLQLLFYSVGIGQISSEVPQNLSASRPQDRQFILSSKKLLLSDSGFYLCAWSVLGGEQYFGPGTRLTVT.

The genes are TRBV7-3 and TRBJ2-7; D remains ambiguous. CDR3 size: 13 residues. Per the germline V gene, CDR1 is SGHTA and CDR2 is FQGTGA. V was shortened by 2 bases and J by 0 bases, with 5 bases between the two germline ends. The CDR3 DNA sequence: TGTGCCAGCAGCTTATTAGACTCCTACGAGCAGTACTTC. Amino acid sequence: CASSLLDSYEQYF.

This clone occurred once. The chain uses TRBV5-8 and TRBJ2-2; 7 bases agree with TRBD1. Germline V lookup: CDR1 SGHTS, CDR2 YDEGEE. Trimming removed 0 bases from V and 1 base from J; junction bases left unmatched: 3. The CDR3 contains 16 residues. This CDR3 is CASSLVHRGNTGELFF. As DNA, the CDR3 is TGTGCCAGCAGCTTGGTGCACAGGGGGAACACCGGGGAGCTGTTTTTT.

The rearrangement links TRBV29-1 to TRBJ2-5; D unclear. The J call is uncertain, as TRBJ2-7 better fits the DNA end. Germline lookup yields CDR1 SQVTM and CDR2 ANQGSEA. The CDR3 is 12 amino acids. CDR3 amino acids: CSAKQSSYEQYF. The CDR3 nucleotides are TGCAGCGCAAAACAGAGCTCCTACGAGCAGTACTTC.

The chain couples TRBV10-1 to TRBJ2-7; D unclear. The V gene's germline CDR1 is WNHNN and CDR2 SYGVQD (reference sequence). The germline V and J ends were trimmed by 6 bases and 2 bases, with 11 bases remaining between them. The CDR3 has 13 residues. The CDR3, as DNA: TGCGCCAGCAGGGAGAGTCCGGCCTACGAGCAGTACTTC. Translated: CASRESPAYEQYF.

This chain links TRBV5-1 with TRBJ1-4, with 9 bases aligning to TRBD1. The CDR3 is 19 amino acids. After removal of 2 bases from V and 2 bases from J, the junction contained 13 bases not matched to a gene. Germline CDR1 is SGHRS and CDR2 is YFSETQ. CDR3 amino acids: CASSFKGSTGGMTNEKLFF. The CDR3 nucleotides are TGCGCCAGCAGCTTCAAAGGCTCCACAGGGGGCATGACTAATGAAAAACTGTTTTTT.

The chain carries TRBV6-5 and TRBJ2-2; 8 bases are shared with TRBD1. V lost 6 bases, J lost 5 bases, and 5 bases stayed unmatched. Germline CDR1 reads MNHEY; CDR2 reads SVGAGI. This CDR3 is 14 amino acids long. This CDR3 reads CASRGDRWTGELFF. The CDR3 nucleotides read TGTGCCAGCAGAGGGGACAGGTGGACCGGGGAGCTGTTTTTT.

The chain links TRBV29-1 to TRBJ2-3; 12 positions match TRBD1. The germline gives CDR1 SQVTM, CDR2 ANQGSEA. The CDR3 loop spans 15 amino acids. V lost 6 bases and J lost 3; bases outside the gene matches: 7. CDR3 nucleotide sequence: TGCAGCGTGGGGACAGGGGGCGTAGGGACAGATACGCAGTATTTT. It is translated as CSVGTGGVGTDTQYF.

This chain uses TRBV7-2 with TRBJ2-1, with 9 positions matching TRBD2. Germline V gene sequence: CDR1 SGHTA, CDR2 FQGNSA. This CDR3 comprises 16 residues. Trimming took 4 bases from V and 3 from J; bases not matched to a gene: 7. CDR3 DNA: TGTGCCAGCAGCTCCCCAGCGGGGGGTTTCTACAATGAGCAGTTCTTC. Amino acids: CASSSPAGGFYNEQFF.

The V gene is TRBV5-6, the J gene TRBJ2-7; maybe TRBD1 (6 bases). Trimming left V 1 base short and J 5 bases short, with 10 bases between. CDR3 length: 13 residues. Per germline, CDR1 SGHDT and CDR2 YYEEEE. CDR3 in amino acids: CASSLLGQHEQYF. The CDR3, as DNA: TGTGCCAGCAGCTTGCTTGGACAGCACGAGCAGTACTTC.

This chain uses TRBV7-2 with TRBJ2-6; 7 bases line up with TRBD1. The V segment lost 5 bases and the J segment 1 base; nucleotides outside the gene matches: 5. The length of the CDR3 is 16 residues. CDR1 SGHTA and CDR2 FQGNSA come from the germline V gene. Here the CDR3 reads CASSLKQGSGANVLTF. CDR3 DNA: TGTGCCAGCAGCCTAAAACAGGGGTCTGGGGCCAACGTCCTGACTTTC.

J is TRBJ1-3 and V is TRBV18; D gene ambiguous. Trimming took 3 bases from V and 4 from J, leaving 13 bases between them. Germline assignment: CDR1 KGHSH and CDR2 LQKENI. This CDR3 has 15 amino acids. The CDR3, as DNA: TGTGCCAGCTCACCCCCCAGTTGGTCCGGAAACACCATATATTTT. Amino acids: CASSPPSWSGNTIYF.

The V call is TRBV2, the J call TRBJ2-3; 9 nucleotides match TRBD1. V lost 7 bases to trimming and J lost 3 bases; unmatched junction nucleotides: 8. Germline V gene sequence: CDR1 SNHLY, CDR2 FYNNEI. This CDR3 is built from 15 residues. DNA of the CDR3: TGTGCCAGCAACCTAGACAGGGGGTGGACAGATACGCAGTATTTT. This sequence encodes CASNLDRGWTDTQYF.